Included here is one TCR beta chain sequence, with context. Clones were read by immunoSEQ multiplex PCR, and TCRdb kept only the in-frame ones, dropping some. The sample has roughly 150,000 clones; 75% to 85% are singletons. This sample is drawn from a study of blood T cell repertoires in COVID-19. Overall study: Samples came from the United States, Italy and Spain, spanning acute and convalescent COVID-19. Sample material is recorded as cDNA or gDNA derived from T cells, B-cell-depleted T cells, or PBMCs.

This receptor was obtained from a woman in her forties or fifties in a cohort sampled during active or convalescent COVID-19. Sequenced material: peripheral blood.

CDR3 protein: CSGAGGATDTQYF. The CDR3 DNA is TGCAGCGGGGCTGGGGGGGCCACAGATACGCAGTATTTT. The rearrangement links TRBV29-1 to TRBJ2-3, with D perhaps matching TRBD2 (7 bases). This CDR3 has 13 amino acids. Trimming removed 7 bases from V and 2 bases from J, with 13 bases in between. From germline, CDR1 is SQVTM and CDR2 ANQGSEA.